A single sample gave rise to the 5 T cell receptor beta chains below, sequenced in a study of blood T cells in healthy people across ages. The second PCR ran roughly 7 to 12 cycles with a sample-barcoded 5' primer and J-beta primers. MiXCR was run by TCRdb on the 5' RACE reads, yielding one entry per CDR3 protein. The sample has some 800,000 distinct CDR3 sequences, just under 25% seen once. The data were also submitted as part of a second study, on T cells of mothers and their children.

Material: blood. The receptors stem from a boy aged 5-17 years in good health.

Ten or more counts support this clonotype. The V gene is TRBV7-2, the J gene TRBJ2-5; 9 bases line up with TRBD2. The ends lost 5 bases at V and 1 base at J; junction bases unmatched: 5. From germline, CDR1 is SGHTA and CDR2 FQGNSA. The CDR3 spans 15 residues. The CDR3 coding sequence is TGTGCCAGCAGCCTCCCTAGCGGGGCCCAAGAGACCCAGTACTTC. Protein: CASSLPSGAQETQYF.

The genes are TRBV19 and TRBJ2-1, with TRBD2 identical over 13 bases. Germline values: CDR1 LNHDA, CDR2 SQIVND (reference sequence). The CDR3 spans 16 residues. V lost 8 bases to trimming and J lost 1 base; unmatched junction nucleotides: 5. The CDR3, as DNA: TGTGCCAGTTCGACTAGCGGGAGGCCTTCCTACAATGAGCAGTTCTTC. Protein sequence: CASSTSGRPSYNEQFF.

This chain links TRBV3-1 with TRBJ2-2, with unresolved D. Germline V CDR1 and CDR2: LGHDT, YNNKEL (reference sequence). V shed 1 base and J shed 4 bases, with 10 bases lying between them. The CDR3 is 15 amino acids. The CDR3 region has the DNA TGTGCCAGCAGCCAAGCCGGGTATATCACCGGGGAGCTGTTTTTT. Translated: CASSQAGYITGELFF.

There are a few counts of this clonotype. The chain combines TRBV28 with TRBJ2-1; 8 bases are shared with TRBD2. Germline assignment: CDR1 MDHEN and CDR2 SYDVKM. The length of the CDR3 is 16 residues. The V and J ends lost 4 bases and 4 bases, in that order; junction bases with no gene match: 9. The CDR3 is CASSSPSGLQYNEQFF. The CDR3 bases are TGTGCCAGCAGTTCGCCTAGCGGGTTACAGTACAATGAGCAGTTCTTC.

The table lists this clonotype with a few counts. The CDR3 nucleotides are TGTGCCAGCAGTTTACGAGCGGGGGAGACCTACGAGCAGTACTTC. Translation: CASSLRAGETYEQYF. The gene calls are TRBV12-3 or TRBV12-4 and TRBJ2-7; 8 nucleotides match TRBD2. V lost 2 bases, J lost 2 bases, and 5 bases stayed unmatched. The CDR3 has 15 amino acids.